The T cell receptor (beta chain) described here comes from a study of graft-versus-host responses after intestinal transplantation. Across the study: Multivisceral, liver-intestinal, or isolated intestinal transplants were performed in recipients. The study gave all recipients anti-thymocyte globulin induction, then tacrolimus and steroids for roughly 3 years. General observations from the study: Researchers found GvH clones in recipient marrow, and some showed up first in ileum or blood. Allografts from individuals with graft-donor T cell macrochimerism displayed high graft-versus-host to host-versus-graft clonal ratios.

The CDR3 runs to 16 residues. Germline V gene lookup returns CDR1 PRHDT and CDR2 FYEKMQ (reference sequence). The V gene lost 0 bases and the J gene lost 0 bases, with 8 bases spanning the gap. Using immunoSEQ multiplex PCR, the repertoire was profiled, and TCRdb retains in-frame clones only, with some absent. Among 150,000 or so clones, over 90% were seen once, and the ten largest hold approximately 0.2%. Points on this clone: Its specificity is unknown.

This chain connects TRBV13 to TRBJ2-2; the D gene is possibly TRBD2 (6 bases). The sample consisted of unstimulated CD4+ T cells sorted from spleen or lymph node cells, taken before intestinal transplant. The receptor comes from a human donor who received an intestinal transplant. The CDR3: CASSLGGGTNTGELFF. The CDR3 DNA reads TGTGCCAGCAGCTTAGGTGGCGGGACGAACACCGGGGAGCTGTTTTTT.